The 10 T cell receptor beta chains given below trace back to one sample, sequenced in a study of blood T cell repertoires in COVID-19. Method: immunoSEQ multiplex PCR; TCRdb's copy keeps in-frame clones and lacks some. The top ten hold 2% to 2.5% of the sample, which has over 150,000 clones, about 85% seen once. The sample was PBMCs or T cells enriched from blood (not recorded which). Every receptor here comes from a woman in her twenties or thirties who had recovered from COVID-19.

The chain uses TRBV6-4 and TRBJ2-2; D not resolved. The length of the CDR3 is 13 residues. The germline V gene encodes CDR1 MRHNA and CDR2 SNTAGT. V lost 4 bases, J lost 6 bases, and 9 bases lay in between. CDR3 coding DNA: TGTGCCAGCAGTGTTAGCCGTGCCGGGGAGCTGTTTTTT. Translating gives CASSVSRAGELFF.

V and J are TRBV6-5 and TRBJ2-1, with D possibly TRBD2 on 5 matching bases. Trimming left V 2 bases short and J 2 bases short, with 10 bases between. Germline assignment: CDR1 MNHEY and CDR2 SVGAGI. This CDR3 has 15 residues. The CDR3 sequence: CASSYAGVAYNEQFF. The CDR3 DNA sequence: TGTGCCAGCAGTTACGCCGGGGTAGCCTACAATGAGCAGTTCTTC.

J is TRBJ1-1 and V is TRBV30; tentative D call: TRBD1 (6 bases). The CDR3 covers 14 residues. Deletions cut 3 bases from V and 4 bases from J, with 15 bases between. Germline V gene lookup returns CDR1 GTSNPN and CDR2 SVGIG (reference sequence). The CDR3 DNA follows: TGTGCCTGGAGCCAAGGGGGTAGGGGCACTGAAGCTTTCTTT. This codes for CAWSQGGRGTEAFF.

This chain links TRBV28 with TRBJ1-2; D may be TRBD1 (6 bases). Germline CDR1 MDHEN, CDR2 SYDVKM. V was pared by 2 bases and J by 1 base, with 11 bases between. This CDR3 contains 15 residues. CDR3 bases: TGTGCCAGCAGTTTACAGGGGTTTAATAACTATGGCTACACCTTC. Translating gives CASSLQGFNNYGYTF.

This clone was picked up a small number of times. The genes are TRBV5-4 and TRBJ2-2, with 8 bases that match TRBD1. This CDR3 is built from 16 residues. With V trimmed by 4 bases and J by 5 bases, 10 bases remained unmatched. CDR1 and CDR2 from the germline V gene are SGHNT and YYREEE (reference sequence). This CDR3 reads CASSPQGAEGTGELFF. The CDR3 nucleotides read TGTGCCAGCAGCCCCCAGGGGGCAGAAGGTACCGGGGAGCTGTTTTTT.

The CDR3: CASSLKGGTQSNQPQHF. Written as DNA, the CDR3 is TGTGCCAGCAGCTTAAAGGGGGGGACTCAGAGCAATCAGCCCCAGCATTTT. The J gene is TRBJ1-5, the V gene TRBV7-9, with D perhaps matching TRBD1 (6 bases). Trimming pared 2 bases from V and 1 base from J, leaving 15 bases between. Germline lookup yields CDR1 SEHNR and CDR2 FQNEAQ (reference sequence). This CDR3 spans 17 amino acids.

This rearrangement joins TRBV5-6 to TRBJ1-4; D gene ambiguous. In germline, CDR1 is SGHDT, CDR2 YYEEEE. The CDR3 consists of 13 residues. V dropped 4 bases and J dropped 7 bases, with 11 bases sitting between them. The CDR3 nucleotides read TGTGCCAGCAGCCTTGGGTCGGGTGAAAAACTGTTTTTT. The encoded protein is CASSLGSGEKLFF.

The gene calls are TRBV11-2 and TRBJ2-3; the match to TRBD2 covers 9 bases. With 6 bases clipped from V and 3 bases from J, the junction kept 7 bases outside the gene matches. The CDR3 consists of 15 residues. Germline V gene data show CDR1 as SGHAT and CDR2 as FQNNGV. CDR3 sequence: CASRTISGGTDTQYF. The DNA for the CDR3 is TGTGCCAGCAGGACTATTAGCGGGGGAACAGATACGCAGTATTTT.

Details on this clone: As the CDR3 is not closed by the conserved phenylalanine or tryptophan, this likely results from a read error. No DNA is shown, since the ends of the CDR3 on it are uncertain; the CDR3 is the one TCRdb lists. The chain couples TRBV30 to TRBJ1-2; TRBD1, as called in the table, went unchecked against the DNA. CDR1 and CDR2 from the germline V gene are GTSNPN and SVGIG (reference sequence). The CDR3 length equals 8 residues, ends included. CDR3 sequence reads: CASGQGAR.

CDR3 bases: TGCGCCAGCAGCGACAGGGGGGGGGATGAAAAACTGTTTTTT. The encoded protein is CASSDRGGDEKLFF. The chain joins TRBV4-1 to TRBJ1-4; TRBD1 aligns across 9 bases. The trim removed 5 bases at V and 6 bases at J, leaving 4 bases unmatched. Germline lookup yields CDR1 MGHRA and CDR2 YSYEKL. This CDR3 is 14 amino acids long.